This passage covers 32 T cell receptor beta chains from one sample sequenced in a study of cytomegalovirus exposure and HLA in healthy donors. 60 Vbeta and 13 Jbeta primers were used in PCR. Profiled with immunoSEQ multiplex PCR; TCRdb holds only in-frame clones, not every one. This table holds about 93,000 clones, roughly 67% found once. What was sequenced was PBMCs. These receptors came from a boy younger than 18 in good health and CMV-seropositive.

The chain recombines TRBV7-9 with TRBJ1-1; 11 bases are a match to TRBD1. CDR1 and CDR2 from the germline V gene are SEHNR and FQNEAQ (reference sequence). Losses at the gene ends were 4 bases for V and 5 bases for J; bases not matched to a gene: 3. The CDR3 is made up of 14 amino acids. DNA of the CDR3: TGTGCCAGCAGCTCGGACAGGGGGCCAACTGAAGCTTTCTTT. Amino acid sequence: CASSSDRGPTEAFF.

The gene calls are TRBV13 and TRBJ2-7; a weak D match, TRBD2 (6 bases). V was clipped by 5 bases and J by 11 bases, with 16 bases between them. The germline CDR1 and CDR2 sequences are PRHDT and FYEKMQ (reference sequence). The CDR3 extends over 12 amino acids. This CDR3 is CASSQTRDSKYF. The DNA for the CDR3 is TGTGCCAGCAGCCAAACCAGGGACTCTAAGTACTTC.

The gene calls are TRBV7-2 and TRBJ1-3; TRBD1 matches 7 bases. Germline CDR1 and CDR2: SGHTA and FQGNSA. V lost 5 bases to trimming and J lost 4 bases; unmatched junction nucleotides: 8. This CDR3 spans 15 amino acids. The chain's CDR3 is CASSGNRGQGNTIYF. DNA for the CDR3: TGTGCCAGCAGCGGGAACAGGGGTCAAGGAAACACCATATATTTT.

The CDR3 sequence is CATSRDLPNTEAFF. The CDR3 bases are TGTGCCACCAGCAGAGATCTACCGAACACTGAAGCTTTCTTT. V is TRBV15 and J is TRBJ1-1, with D unresolved. Germline values: CDR1 LNHNV, CDR2 YYDKDF (reference sequence). This CDR3 comprises 14 residues. Deletions cut 0 bases from V and 1 base from J, with 6 bases between.

The chain links TRBV14 to TRBJ1-6; 7 bases are shared with TRBD1. The CDR3 extends over 14 amino acids. Germline CDR1 SGHDN, CDR2 FVKESK. Trimming at V came to 3 bases and at J to 10 bases, leaving 6 bases not matched to a gene. CDR3 residues: CASSQTGLWSPLHF. CDR3 nucleotide sequence: TGTGCCAGCAGCCAGACAGGGTTATGGTCACCCCTCCACTTT. Supplemented by reference TRBV14 and TRBJ1-6, the full variable domain reads EAGVTQFPSHSVIEKGQTVTLRCDPISGHDNLYWYRRVMGKEIKFLLHFVKESKQDESGMPNNRFLAERTGGTYSTLKVQPAELEDSGVYFCASSQTGLWSPLHFGNGTRLTVT.

V gene TRBV10-3 combines with J gene TRBJ2-7; 8 nucleotides agree with TRBD2. This CDR3 region has 16 residues. CDR1 and CDR2 from the germline V gene are ENHRY and SYGVKD. The junction had 12 bases not matched to a gene; V was cut back by 8 bases and J by 0 bases. CDR3 coding DNA: TGTGCCATCGAGTTCGGGAGGGGTGTCACCTCCTACGAGCAGTACTTC. Translated: CAIEFGRGVTSYEQYF.

V usage is TRBV7-2 and J usage is TRBJ2-3; 12 bases line up with TRBD2. CDR3 length equals 17 residues. The germline CDR1 and CDR2 sequences are SGHTA and FQGNSA. The V and J ends lost 1 base and 14 bases, in that order; junction bases with no gene match: 16. CDR3 sequence: CASSLEHGASGGVRSYF. CDR3 nucleotide sequence: TGTGCCAGCAGCTTAGAACACGGGGCTAGCGGGGGGGTACGGTCGTATTTT.

This rearrangement joins TRBV15 to TRBJ2-3; 7 bases align to TRBD1. The V and J ends lost 8 bases and 2 bases, in that order; junction bases with no gene match: 4. Looked up from germline, CDR1 is LNHNV and CDR2 is YYDKDF (reference sequence). The CDR3 is 13 residues long. The CDR3 loop is CATRTGYTDTQYF. The CDR3 DNA reads as TGTGCCACCCGGACAGGATACACAGATACGCAGTATTTT.

The genes are TRBV11-2 and TRBJ1-4; 12 bases are shared with TRBD1. The CDR3 has 17 residues. Trimming removed 5 bases from V and 8 bases from J; junction bases left unmatched: 12. Looked up from germline, CDR1 is SGHAT and CDR2 is FQNNGV. Here the CDR3 DNA reads TGTGCCAGCAGCCCACGGTGGGGACAGGGGGCTTCGGAAAAACTGTTTTTT. Protein product: CASSPRWGQGASEKLFF.

The rearrangement joins TRBV11-3 to TRBJ1-3; D perhaps matches TRBD1 (6 bases). V was cut by 5 bases and J by 7 bases, with 9 bases left in between. This CDR3 is 12 amino acids long. The V gene's germline CDR1 is SGHNT and CDR2 YENEEA. DNA of the CDR3: TGTGCCAGCAGCCAGAGGGGGAACACCATATATTTT. Its protein product is CASSQRGNTIYF.

This chain joins TRBV2 and TRBJ2-5; TRBD2 aligns across 7 bases. There are 14 residues in the CDR3. The trim removed 5 bases at V and 0 bases at J, leaving 3 bases unmatched. Germline CDR1 reads SNHLY; CDR2 reads FYNNEI. CDR3 residues: CASSFLADQETQYF. In DNA form, the CDR3 reads TGTGCCAGCAGTTTCCTAGCGGACCAAGAGACCCAGTACTTC.

In its sample, this clone was seen a few times. The chain couples TRBV4-3 to TRBJ1-5; 10 nucleotides align to TRBD1. The CDR3 has 17 residues. V lost 4 bases, J lost 5 bases, and 11 bases stayed unmatched. CDR1 and CDR2 (germline): LGHNA, YSLEER. CDR3 bases: TGCGCCAGCAGCCCAACTCTGACAGGGGGCGCCGATCAGCCCCAGCATTTT. Amino acid sequence: CASSPTLTGGADQPQHF.

The table lists this clone with a few counts. The rearrangement joins TRBV5-4 to TRBJ1-3, with a possible D match to TRBD1 (6 bases). The germline V gene has CDR1 SGHNT and CDR2 YYREEE (reference sequence). Trimming pared 4 bases from V and 0 bases from J, leaving 14 bases between. The CDR3 runs to 16 residues. The CDR3 is CASSPGQGSSGNTIYF. The DNA of the CDR3 is TGTGCCAGCAGCCCGGGGCAGGGGAGCTCTGGAAACACCATATATTTT.

The CDR3 loop reads CASSLELPAGGSYEQYF. The CDR3 bases are TGCGCCAGCAGCTTGGAGTTGCCTGCAGGGGGAAGCTACGAGCAGTACTTC. The genes are TRBV5-1 and TRBJ2-7; TRBD1 aligns across 7 bases. With V trimmed by 0 bases and J by 3 bases, 12 bases remained unmatched. Germline loops: CDR1 SGHRS, CDR2 YFSETQ. This CDR3 is built from 17 residues.

This clone has a single count. The V gene is TRBV7-9, the J gene TRBJ2-7; tentatively, D is TRBD2 (5 bases). The germline gives CDR1 SEHNR, CDR2 FQNEAQ (reference sequence). CDR3 length: 14 residues. Trimming left V 5 bases short and J 1 base short, with 12 bases between. In nucleotides, the CDR3 is TGTGCCAGCAGCCCTGGACGGAGGTCCTACGAGCAGTACTTC. Its translation: CASSPGRRSYEQYF.

DNA of the CDR3: TGCAGCGTTGAAGCTTCTACAGGGGAAGTCCCCATCGGGCAGTATTTT. The encoded protein is CSVEASTGEVPIGQYF. The chain combines TRBV29-1 with TRBJ2-3; 7 bases line up with TRBD1. Looked up from germline, CDR1 is SQVTM and CDR2 is ANQGSEA. Trimming at V came to 1 base and at J to 11 bases, leaving 18 bases not matched to a gene. This CDR3 spans 16 amino acids.

The rearrangement links TRBV11-2 to TRBJ2-5; 7 nucleotides match TRBD1. Germline V gene lookup returns CDR1 SGHAT and CDR2 FQNNGV. The ends lost 3 bases at V and 5 bases at J; junction bases unmatched: 6. The CDR3 is 14 residues long. The CDR3 sequence is CASSLEQGWETQYF. The CDR3 DNA is TGTGCCAGCAGCTTGGAACAGGGGTGGGAGACCCAGTACTTC.

This clone was seen only a few times. CDR3: CSASRNEKLFF. In DNA, the CDR3 is TGCAGTGCTAGCAGAAATGAAAAACTGTTTTTT. This chain uses TRBV20-1 with TRBJ1-4, with D unclear. V shed 3 bases and J shed 5 bases, with 4 bases lying between them. The CDR3 length is 11 residues. Germline V gives CDR1 DFQATT, CDR2 SNEGSKA (reference sequence).

This clone was recorded a few times. The gene calls are TRBV4-1 and TRBJ1-2; a weak D match, TRBD1 (6 bases). The CDR3 extends over 12 amino acids. Per the germline V gene, CDR1 is MGHRA and CDR2 is YSYEKL. The germline V and J ends were trimmed by 3 bases and 13 bases, with 15 bases remaining between them. This CDR3 is CASSQGGGLFTF. CDR3 DNA sequence: TGCGCCAGCAGCCAGGGCGGGGGGCTTTTCACCTTC.

This sequence joins TRBV30 and TRBJ1-2; D might be TRBD1 (6 bases). With 3 bases removed from V and 0 bases from J, the gap between germline ends came to 23 bases. Per germline, CDR1 GTSNPN and CDR2 SVGIG (reference sequence). The CDR3 is 18 residues long. Written as DNA, the CDR3 is TGTGCCTGGAGCAAACCGGGACACCGGCCGCCTTCTAACTATGGCTACACCTTC. This gives the protein CAWSKPGHRPPSNYGYTF.

V gene TRBV12-5 combines with J gene TRBJ2-1, with 13 bases aligning to TRBD2. This CDR3 comprises 19 residues. V was pared by 7 bases and J by 10 bases, with 22 bases of the junction left unmatched. In germline, CDR1 is LGHNT, CDR2 FRNRAP. The CDR3 sequence is CASAPRGRELAGGASEQFF. The CDR3 DNA is TGTGCTAGTGCCCCCCGCGGGAGGGAACTAGCGGGGGGGGCCTCGGAGCAGTTCTTC. Complete variable domain (other parts from reference TRBV12-5 and TRBJ2-1): DARVTQTPRHKVTEMGQEVTMRCQPILGHNTVFWYRQTMMQGLELLAYFRNRAPLDDSGMPKDRFSAEMPDATLATLKIQPSEPRDSAVYFCASAPRGRELAGGASEQFFGPGTRLTVL.

The table lists this clone with a few counts. The chain uses TRBV5-1 and TRBJ1-5; 8 bases map to TRBD1. This CDR3 is 17 amino acids long. Per the germline V gene, CDR1 is SGHRS and CDR2 is YFSETQ. Germline trimming cut 4 bases from V and 5 bases from J; bases unmatched to any gene: 14. Here the CDR3 reads CASSEGTGGMGYQPQHF. DNA of the CDR3: TGCGCCAGCAGCGAGGGGACAGGAGGGATGGGGTATCAGCCCCAGCATTTT.

This chain joins TRBV9 and TRBJ1-1; 10 nucleotides agree with TRBD1. Germline values: CDR1 SGDLS, CDR2 YYNGEE. V gave up 0 bases and J gave up 4 bases; unmatched junction bases: 3. The CDR3 consists of 15 residues. The CDR3 loop reads CASSVAGTGVTEAFF. CDR3 nucleotides: TGTGCCAGCAGCGTAGCCGGGACAGGGGTCACTGAAGCTTTCTTT.

The chain combines TRBV7-9 with TRBJ2-3, with a possible D match to TRBD2 (5 bases). The CDR3 is made up of 15 amino acids. Per germline, CDR1 SEHNR and CDR2 FQNEAQ (reference sequence). Trimming shortened V by 5 bases and J by 1 base, and 13 bases separated the two germline ends. The CDR3 spells CASSQGGLGTDTQYF. CDR3 nucleotide sequence: TGTGCCAGCAGCCAAGGAGGCCTCGGCACAGATACGCAGTATTTT.

This clone has a handful of counts. This chain joins TRBV7-9 and TRBJ2-1; 7 bases align to TRBD1. Germline values: CDR1 SEHNR, CDR2 FQNEAQ (reference sequence). J was trimmed by 2 bases and V by 5 bases; bases with no gene match: 6. The CDR3 is 15 residues long. The CDR3 sequence: CASSPRDSAYNEQFF. In DNA, the CDR3 is TGTGCCAGCAGCCCCAGGGACAGCGCCTACAATGAGCAGTTCTTC.

CDR3 loop: CASSELLGGRNHEQYF. DNA for the CDR3: TGTGCCAGCAGTGAATTGCTAGGCGGGAGGAACCACGAGCAGTACTTC. The chain uses TRBV25-1 and TRBJ2-5; 8 bases map to TRBD2. The J call may be in error: the DNA end matches TRBJ2-7 better. Per germline, CDR1 MGHDK and CDR2 SYGVNS. This CDR3 has 16 residues.

This clone was detected only a few times. The CDR3 nucleotides read TGTGCCAGCAGCCAAGAAAGTGTGGCGGGGGGTTACAATGAGCAGTTCTTC. As protein: CASSQESVAGGYNEQFF. The chain recombines TRBV4-2 with TRBJ2-1; 8 bases map to TRBD2. Germline V gives CDR1 LGHNA, CDR2 YNFKEQ. The J segment lost 4 bases and the V segment lost 0 bases, leaving 8 bases of the junction unmatched. The CDR3 runs to 17 residues.

This clone has more than one count but fewer than ten. The chain recombines TRBV7-9 with TRBJ2-1, with TRBD1 as a possible D gene (7 bases). This CDR3 spans 15 amino acids. Germline values: CDR1 SEHNR, CDR2 FQNEAQ (reference sequence). V was trimmed by 4 bases and J by 6 bases, leaving 16 bases between them. The CDR3 nucleotides read TGTGCCAGCAGCTACAGGGGTTTGGAGGGCAATGAGCAGTTCTTC. Amino acids: CASSYRGLEGNEQFF.

The chain couples TRBV9 to TRBJ1-1; the match to TRBD1 covers 9 bases. The V gene's germline CDR1 is SGDLS and CDR2 YYNGEE. The CDR3 is made up of 14 amino acids. The J segment lost 3 bases and the V segment lost 2 bases, leaving 2 bases of the junction unmatched. The CDR3 here is CASSVGQGDTEAFF. CDR3 DNA sequence: TGTGCCAGCAGCGTGGGACAGGGAGACACTGAAGCTTTCTTT.

This clone has only one observation. The chain uses TRBV5-1 and TRBJ2-1, with 13 bases that match TRBD2. This CDR3 region has 15 residues. The V gene's germline CDR1 is SGHRS and CDR2 YFSETQ. V was pared by 4 bases and J by 7 bases, with 5 bases of the junction left unmatched. CDR3 bases: TGCGCCAGCAGCGTGACTAGCGGGAGGTTTAATGAGCAGTTCTTC. Translated: CASSVTSGRFNEQFF.

The rearrangement joins TRBV5-1 to TRBJ1-5; the D is unclear. The germline V gene encodes CDR1 SGHRS and CDR2 YFSETQ. The V and J ends lost 7 bases and 4 bases respectively, with 12 bases between them. The CDR3 has 13 amino acids. The CDR3 DNA reads TGCGCCAGCCGCCAGGACTCAAATCAGCCCCAGCATTTT. Encoded protein: CASRQDSNQPQHF.

The chain combines TRBV13 with TRBJ2-3, with 11 bases that match TRBD2. The CDR3 contains 17 residues. Per germline, CDR1 PRHDT and CDR2 FYEKMQ (reference sequence). The junction had 5 bases not matched to a gene; V was cut back by 3 bases and J by 0 bases. The CDR3 reads CASSFTGTSGSTDTQYF. In DNA form, the CDR3 reads TGTGCCAGCAGCTTTACCGGGACTAGCGGTAGCACAGATACGCAGTATTTT. Drawing the rest from reference TRBV13 and TRBJ2-3, the complete variable domain is AAGVIQSPRHLIKEKRETATLKCYPIPRHDTVYWYQQGPGQDPQFLISFYEKMQSDKGSIPDRFSAQQFSDYHSELNMSSLELGDSALYFCASSFTGTSGSTDTQYFGPGTRLTVL.